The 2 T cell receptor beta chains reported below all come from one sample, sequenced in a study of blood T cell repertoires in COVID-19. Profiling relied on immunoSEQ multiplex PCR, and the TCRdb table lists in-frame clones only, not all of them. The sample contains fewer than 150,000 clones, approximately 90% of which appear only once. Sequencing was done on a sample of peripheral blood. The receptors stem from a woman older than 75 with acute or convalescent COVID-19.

The chain's CDR3 is CASGTGRNTIYF. CDR3 nucleotides: TGTGCCAGCGGGACAGGTCGGAACACCATATATTTT. The rearrangement uses TRBV28 and TRBJ1-3; 8 positions match TRBD1. Unmatched junction bases numbered 4, after V lost 8 bases and J lost 7 bases. Germline CDR1 MDHEN, CDR2 SYDVKM. The CDR3 covers 12 residues.

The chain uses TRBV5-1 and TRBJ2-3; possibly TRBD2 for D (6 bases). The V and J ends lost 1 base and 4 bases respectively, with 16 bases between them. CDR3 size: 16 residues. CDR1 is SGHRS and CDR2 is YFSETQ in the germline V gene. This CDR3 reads CASSLPGLPGADTQYF. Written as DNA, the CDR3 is TGCGCCAGCAGCTTGCCGGGACTCCCTGGGGCAGATACGCAGTATTTT.